This T cell receptor beta chain was retrieved from a study of identical twins. Notes on the study in general: The abundant beta clonotypes from cord blood had fewer insertions, and memory repertoires had none of this. Models came in too low on out-of-frame TCR alpha sharing in monozygotic twins.

TCRdb re-analysed the 5' RACE reads in MiXCR, keeping a single row per CDR3 protein. Among 200,000 to 250,000 distinct CDR3 sequences, around 6.9% were seen once, and the ten largest hold 1.9%. Only healthy Caucasians were included as donors. Turning to this clonotype: Its antigen is unknown.

This sample was also put to use in a study of yellow fever vaccine responses in identical twins.

Sequencing input: memory (CD45RO+) T cells sorted from blood. The receptor was isolated from a woman between 18 and 29 years old in good health.

CDR3 amino acids: CASSQTSGRGGQTQYF. CDR3 coding DNA: TGTGCCAGCAGTCAGACTAGCGGCAGAGGGGGACAGACCCAGTACTTC. The rearrangement joins TRBV28 to TRBJ2-5; 9 bases align to TRBD2. Germline V gene sequence: CDR1 MDHEN, CDR2 SYDVKM. Unmatched junction bases numbered 13, after V lost 5 bases and J lost 6 bases. The CDR3 totals 16 residues.